Listed below are T cell receptor beta chains from one sample, sequenced in a study of breast tumors, draining lymph nodes, adjacent tissues. TCRdb processed the multiplex PCR reads anew with MiXCR; each CDR3 protein has one entry. Of about 180,000 distinct CDR3 sequences listed, around a third are singletons. The sample was axillary lymph node tissue. These receptors came from a female donor with breast cancer. Some clones in this sample may be carry-over from other donors' samples. The CDR3 runs from the conserved cysteine through the conserved F or W. Fields, in order: clone size, V gene, J gene, D gene, CDR3 protein, CDR3 DNA. D genes are given only for firm matches. Part of the rows lack a size; the others show once, few, many or a class for expanded clones.

>.|TRBV4-1|TRBJ2-3|.
CASSLSPGAGREDTQYF
TGCGCCAGCAGCCTCAGTCCGGGGGCGGGGAGGGAAGATACGCAGTATTTT
>.|TRBV12-3/TRBV12-4|TRBJ2-1|TRBD1
CASTGTGGNEQFF
TGTGCTTCGACCGGGACAGGGGGCAATGAGCAGTTCTTC
>many|TRBV6-5|TRBJ1-2|.
CATTNGPHYGYTF
TGTGCCACCACCAACGGTCCCCACTATGGCTACACCTTC
>few|TRBV6-5|TRBJ2-1|.
CATRGGAYNEQFF
TGTGCCACCAGGGGGGGGGCCTACAATGAGCAGTTCTTC
>.|TRBV14|TRBJ2-1|.
CASSRTGSKDTQFF
TGTGCCAGCAGCCGAACAGGGAGTAAGGATACGCAGTTCTTC
>many|TRBV6-1|TRBJ2-5|.
CASSEQGTFLGTQYF
TGTGCCAGCAGTGAACAGGGCACTTTCCTAGGGACCCAGTACTTC
>.|TRBV10-3|TRBJ2-2|.
CAISEGSGELFF
TGTGCCATCAGCGAAGGCAGCGGGGAGCTGTTTTTT
>many|TRBV12-3/TRBV12-4|TRBJ2-5|.
CASTVGRGFGQETQYF
TGTGCCAGCACCGTAGGACGGGGCTTCGGACAAGAGACCCAGTACTTC
>.|TRBV19|TRBJ1-6|.
CASSRVGGPRIYNSPLHF
TGTGCCAGTAGTAGGGTGGGGGGCCCTAGGATCTATAATTCACCCCTCCACTTT
>many|TRBV6-1|TRBJ1-3|TRBD1
CASSEVNRGGGNTIYF
TGTGCCAGCAGTGAGGTCAACAGGGGGGGTGGAAACACCATATATTTT
>.|TRBV11-3|TRBJ1-2|.
CASSSNSRPGYTF
TGTGCCAGCAGCTCCAACTCGCGGCCCGGCTACACCTTC
>few|TRBV24-1|TRBJ1-1|TRBD1
CATVRSGTGKGTEAFF
TGTGCCACCGTGAGATCTGGGACAGGGAAGGGGACTGAAGCTTTCTTT
>many|TRBV20-1|TRBJ1-5|.
CSASDGADQPQHF
TGCAGTGCTAGTGACGGGGCCGATCAGCCCCAGCATTTT
>many|TRBV12-5|TRBJ1-5|.
CASGQGFGQPQHF
TGTGCTAGTGGACAGGGTTTCGGTCAGCCCCAGCATTTT
>many|TRBV11-1|TRBJ2-7|.
CASRLQGRDEQYF
TGTGCCAGCAGATTACAGGGACGTGACGAGCAGTACTTC
>many|TRBV5-5|TRBJ1-6|.
CASSLEVGRNSPLHF
TGTGCCAGCAGCTTGGAGGTGGGTCGGAATTCACCCCTCCACTTT
>few|TRBV6-1|TRBJ2-1|TRBD2
CASRGGSGAEQFF
TGTGCCAGCAGGGGGGGGTCTGGGGCTGAGCAGTTCTTC
>once|TRBV30|TRBJ2-2|TRBD2
CAWISLAEANTGELFF
TGTGCCTGGATATCCCTAGCGGAGGCCAACACCGGGGAGCTGTTTTTT
>many|TRBV7-2|TRBJ2-2|.
CASSLASRNTGELFF
TGTGCCAGCAGCTTAGCATCCCGAAACACCGGGGAGCTGTTTTTT
>.|TRBV5-4|TRBJ2-1|TRBD2
CASSIKREGQFF
TGTGCCAGCAGCATAAAGCGGGAGGGCCAGTTCTTC
>few|TRBV27|TRBJ2-3|TRBD2
CASSLAGGPRGSTDTQYF
TGTGCCAGCAGTTTAGCGGGGGGGCCGAGGGGTTCGACAGATACGCAGTATTTT
>many|TRBV19|TRBJ2-6|TRBD1
CASSIQGALGANVLTF
TGTGCCAGTAGTATACAGGGGGCTCTTGGGGCCAACGTCCTGACTTTC